The entry that follows covers one TCR beta chain sequence. Data came from immunoSEQ multiplex PCR; TCRdb stores just in-frame clones and leaves some out. This table has 85,000 to 100,000 clones, approximately 92% appearing once. The data are from a study of T cell changes during pregnancy in multiple sclerosis. Looked up from germline, CDR1 is SGHTA and CDR2 is FQGNSA. V was pared by 4 bases and J by 3 bases, with 13 bases between. The CDR3 covers 15 residues. This sample comprised peripheral blood, obtained in the first trimester of pregnancy. This chain uses TRBV7-2 with TRBJ1-5; D is unresolved. This clonotype originated in a female donor with multiple sclerosis, enrolled in a pregnancy study. The CDR3 DNA is TGTGCCAGCAGCTCCGAACCAGGATTCAATCAGCCCCAGCATTTT. Amino acids: CASSSEPGFNQPQHF.